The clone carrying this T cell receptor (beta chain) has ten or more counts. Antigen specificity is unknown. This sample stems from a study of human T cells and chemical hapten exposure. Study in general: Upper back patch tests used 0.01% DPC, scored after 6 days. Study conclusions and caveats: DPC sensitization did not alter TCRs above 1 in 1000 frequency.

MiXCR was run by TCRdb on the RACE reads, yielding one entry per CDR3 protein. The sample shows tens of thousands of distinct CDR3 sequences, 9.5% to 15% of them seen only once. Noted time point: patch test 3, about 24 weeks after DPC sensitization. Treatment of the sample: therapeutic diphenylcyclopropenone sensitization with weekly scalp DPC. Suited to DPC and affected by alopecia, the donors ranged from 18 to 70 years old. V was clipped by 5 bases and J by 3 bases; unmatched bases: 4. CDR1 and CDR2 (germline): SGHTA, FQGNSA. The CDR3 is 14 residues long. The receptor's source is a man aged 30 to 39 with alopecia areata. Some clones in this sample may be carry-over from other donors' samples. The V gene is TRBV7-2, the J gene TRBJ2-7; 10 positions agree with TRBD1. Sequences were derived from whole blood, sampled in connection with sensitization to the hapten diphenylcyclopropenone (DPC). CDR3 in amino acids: CASSPGDRGYEQYF. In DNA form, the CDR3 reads TGTGCCAGCAGCCCGGGGGACAGGGGCTACGAGCAGTACTTC.